A selection of T cell receptor beta chains follows, all from one sample in a study of control samples from healthy donors and cancer patients. Sequencing used immunoSEQ multiplex PCR; TCRdb keeps in-frame clones, though not all of them. The sample comprises 140,000 or so clones, roughly 94% of which are singletons, and 11% to 15% rests with the top ten. Sequencing used PBMCs. These TCRs come from a man aged 60 to 75 with colorectal cancer. CDR3s include the opening cysteine and the closing phenylalanine or tryptophan. Fields, in order: J gene, clone size, V gene, D gene, CDR3 DNA, CDR3 protein. A D gene is named only where the DNA matches it firmly. Clone size appears in some rows only: once, few, many, or a class for an expanded clone.

J: TRBJ2-3; size: NA; V: TRBV3-1/TRBV3-2; D: NA; DNA: TGTGCCAGCGGAAAACTAGGAGCCGGCACAGATACGCAGTATTTT; CDR3: CASGKLGAGTDTQYF
J: TRBJ2-5; size: NA; V: TRBV18; D: NA; DNA: TGTGCCAGCTCACCGGGGGATCGGGAGACCCAGTACTTC; CDR3: CASSPGDRETQYF
J: TRBJ1-1; size: NA; V: TRBV21-1; D: NA; DNA: TGTGCCAGCAGCAATCCCCCCGGGACAAGTTGTGAAGCTTTCTTT; CDR3: CASSNPPGTSCEAFF
J: TRBJ2-2; size: NA; V: TRBV7-2; D: TRBD1; DNA: TGTGCCAGCAGCTTTATCAGGGGGTCGGCCGGGGAGCTGTTTTTT; CDR3: CASSFIRGSAGELFF
J: TRBJ1-1; size: NA; V: TRBV29-1; D: NA; DNA: TGCAGCGTCAGGGATGTCACTGAAGCTTTCTTT; CDR3: CSVRDVTEAFF
J: TRBJ1-2; size: NA; V: TRBV6-5; D: NA; DNA: TGTGCCACCGCCGGGGGCGACGGAGGTGGCTACACCTTC; CDR3: CATAGGDGGGYTF
J: TRBJ2-5; size: NA; V: TRBV30; D: TRBD2; DNA: TGTGCCTGGAGGGTTGAGGGAGCGGGGGGGCTATGGGAGACCCAGTACTTC; CDR3: CAWRVEGAGGLWETQYF
J: TRBJ2-7; size: NA; V: TRBV5-1; D: TRBD1; DNA: TGCGCCAGCAGCTACTCCGGGACAGGGTACCACGAGCAGTACTTC; CDR3: CASSYSGTGYHEQYF
J: TRBJ1-6; size: NA; V: TRBV2; D: NA; DNA: TGTGCCAGCAGCTGGACAGAATCAGAAGCCTATAATTCACCCCTCCACTTT; CDR3: CASSWTESEAYNSPLHF
J: TRBJ1-2; size: NA; V: TRBV12-3/TRBV12-4; D: NA; DNA: TGTGCCAGCAGTTTTCGGGGGGCGGATGGCTACACCTTC; CDR3: CASSFRGADGYTF
J: TRBJ1-2; size: NA; V: TRBV2; D: NA; DNA: TGTGCCAGCAGCGGGGAGAACTATGGCTACACCTTC; CDR3: CASSGENYGYTF
J: TRBJ2-2; size: NA; V: TRBV28; D: TRBD2; DNA: TGTGCCAGCAGCCCCGCGAGCGGGAAAATCACCGGGGAGCTGTTTTTT; CDR3: CASSPASGKITGELFF
J: TRBJ1-1; size: once; V: TRBV5-1; D: NA; DNA: TGCGCCAGCAGCTTGGCTCCTCCGGACGTGAGCACTGAAGCTTTCTTT; CDR3: CASSLAPPDVSTEAFF
J: TRBJ1-1; size: NA; V: TRBV5-5; D: NA; DNA: TGTGCCAGCAGCTTTTCGGGGAACACTGAAGCTTTCTTT; CDR3: CASSFSGNTEAFF
J: TRBJ2-3; size: NA; V: TRBV29-1; D: TRBD2; DNA: TGCAGCATTACTAGCGGGGGGGGTGATACGCAGTATTTT; CDR3: CSITSGGGDTQYF
J: TRBJ1-5; size: NA; V: TRBV6-6; D: TRBD1; DNA: TGTGCCAGCAGCCGCCGGACAGGCCCTAGCAATCAGCCCCAGCATTTT; CDR3: CASSRRTGPSNQPQHF
J: TRBJ1-4; size: NA; V: TRBV2; D: TRBD1; DNA: TGTGCCAGCAGCCTGGACAGGGGAAATGAAAAACTGTTTTTT; CDR3: CASSLDRGNEKLFF
J: TRBJ2-5; size: NA; V: TRBV9; D: TRBD2; DNA: TGTGCCAGCAGCACCTACTGGGGGGGTAGGCAAGAGACCCAGTACTTC; CDR3: CASSTYWGGRQETQYF
J: TRBJ2-4; size: once; V: TRBV5-6; D: NA; DNA: TGTGCCAGCAGCTTGGGATCGGTGGTATCCAAAAACATTCAGTACTTC; CDR3: CASSLGSVVSKNIQYF
J: TRBJ2-1; size: NA; V: TRBV10-1; D: NA; DNA: TGCGCCAGCAGCGCCGACAGGAACAATGAGCAGTTCTTC; CDR3: CASSADRNNEQFF
J: TRBJ2-7; size: NA; V: TRBV9; D: NA; DNA: TGTGCCAGCAGCCCCAATGCGGGACAGAGCTCCTACGAGCAGTACTTC; CDR3: CASSPNAGQSSYEQYF
J: TRBJ1-2; size: NA; V: TRBV28; D: NA; DNA: TGTGCCAGCAGTTTATCGGGTTATGGCTACACCTTC; CDR3: CASSLSGYGYTF
J: TRBJ2-7; size: NA; V: TRBV27; D: NA; DNA: TGTGCCAGCAGTTTACACCCGGGGACAGCGGGCTACGAGCAGTACTTC; CDR3: CASSLHPGTAGYEQYF
J: TRBJ2-5; size: NA; V: TRBV30; D: NA; DNA: TGTGCCTGGAGCGGACTCGAGGAGACCCAGTACTTC; CDR3: CAWSGLEETQYF
J: TRBJ2-7; size: NA; V: TRBV29-1; D: TRBD1; DNA: TGCAGCGTTGGGACAGGGTCCTACGAGCAGTACTTC; CDR3: CSVGTGSYEQYF
J: TRBJ2-3; size: NA; V: TRBV27; D: TRBD2; DNA: TGTGCCAGCACTTCGAGTCCGGGGGGACTCACAGATACGCAGTATTTT; CDR3: CASTSSPGGLTDTQYF
J: TRBJ1-1; size: NA; V: TRBV29-1; D: NA; DNA: TGCAGCGTTGTGGCGGTCGGCACTGAAGCTTTCTTT; CDR3: CSVVAVGTEAFF